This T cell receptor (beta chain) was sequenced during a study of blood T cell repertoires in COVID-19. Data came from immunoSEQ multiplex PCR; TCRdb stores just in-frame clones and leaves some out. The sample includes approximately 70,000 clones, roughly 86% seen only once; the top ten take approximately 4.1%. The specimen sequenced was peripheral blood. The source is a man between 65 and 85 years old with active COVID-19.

Here the CDR3 DNA reads TGTGCCAGCAGCCAAGCTAGTGGGGGCTACACCTTC. The encoded protein is CASSQASGGYTF. V usage is TRBV3-1 (or the pseudogene TRBV3-2) and J usage is TRBJ1-2; D call uncertain. V lost 1 base to trimming and J lost 8 bases, with 8 bases between them. Germline values: CDR1 LGHDT, CDR2 YNNKEL (reference sequence). The CDR3 totals 12 residues.